One sample yielded the 14 T cell receptor beta chains listed below, sequenced in a study of T cell changes during pregnancy in multiple sclerosis. Sequencing used immunoSEQ multiplex PCR; TCRdb keeps in-frame clones, though not all of them. The sample lists about 110,000 clones, 92% occurring once. The material sequenced was peripheral blood, taken in the third trimester of pregnancy. The receptor set was obtained from a female donor in good health, enrolled as a control in a pregnancy study.

The V and J genes are TRBV5-5 and TRBJ1-2, with TRBD1 identical over 10 bases. V dropped 4 bases and J dropped 4; count of bases not matched to a gene: 7. Germline CDR1 SGHKS, CDR2 YYEKEE (reference sequence). The CDR3 sequence is 15 residues long. CDR3 sequence (DNA): TGTGCCAGCAGCCACGGACAGGGGGATCTCTATGGCTACACCTTC. This sequence encodes CASSHGQGDLYGYTF.

As DNA, the CDR3 is TGTGCCAGTAGGAACAGGGGAAAGGGTTCACCCCTCCACTTT. This gives the protein CASRNRGKGSPLHF. The chain links TRBV19 to TRBJ1-6; 7 bases line up with TRBD1. The CDR3 covers 14 residues. Losses at the gene ends were 6 bases for V and 9 bases for J; bases not matched to a gene: 8. Germline values: CDR1 LNHDA, CDR2 SQIVND (reference sequence).

The chain links TRBV10-3 to TRBJ1-1; D not resolved. CDR3 size: 14 residues. Trimming cost V 0 bases and J 0 bases, with 5 bases left between them. Germline CDR1 is ENHRY and CDR2 is SYGVKD. The CDR3 region is CAISESGVNTEAFF. The CDR3 nucleotides are TGTGCCATCAGTGAGTCCGGGGTGAACACTGAAGCTTTCTTT.

This chain joins TRBV25-1 and TRBJ1-4; D gene ambiguous. Germline V gene lookup returns CDR1 MGHDK and CDR2 SYGVNS. The CDR3 length is 14 residues. Trimming cost V 7 bases and J 0 bases, with 9 bases left between them. This chain's CDR3 is CASKEGTTNEKLFF. CDR3 coding DNA: TGTGCCAGCAAAGAGGGAACAACTAATGAAAAACTGTTTTTT.

The rearrangement uses TRBV4-3 and TRBJ1-1; 7 bases agree with TRBD1. Germline V gives CDR1 LGHNA, CDR2 YSLEER. Trimming at V came to 2 bases and at J to 4 bases, leaving 10 bases not matched to a gene. CDR3 size: 16 residues. The CDR3 DNA reads as TGCGCCAGCAGCCAATATACACAGGGGAGGTCCACTGAAGCTTTCTTT. Protein sequence: CASSQYTQGRSTEAFF.

The chain couples TRBV4-2 to TRBJ1-2; D possibly corresponds to TRBD1 (5 bases). Trimming cost V 5 bases and J 2 bases, with 15 bases left between them. CDR3 size: 15 residues. The germline V gene encodes CDR1 LGHNA and CDR2 YNFKEQ. The CDR3 DNA sequence: TGTGCCAGCAGCTTTACAGGATATGAGAACTATGGCTACACCTTC. Residues: CASSFTGYENYGYTF.

The V call is TRBV10-3, the J call TRBJ1-1; tentatively, D is TRBD1 (6 bases). Trimming removed 3 bases at V and 0 bases at J, with 14 bases between. Germline lookup yields CDR1 ENHRY and CDR2 SYGVKD. The CDR3 runs to 16 residues. CDR3 region: CAISDSTGVMNTEAFF. The CDR3 DNA sequence: TGTGCCATCAGTGACTCGACAGGCGTTATGAACACTGAAGCTTTCTTT.

The genes are TRBV6-5 and TRBJ1-3, with 8 bases fitting TRBD1. Germline CDR1 reads MNHEY; CDR2 reads SVGAGI. This CDR3 is built from 15 residues. Losses at the gene ends were 5 bases for V and 2 bases for J; bases not matched to a gene: 5. In nucleotides, the CDR3 is TGTGCCAGCAGTCGACAGGGGACAGCTGGAAACACCATATATTTT. Translating it yields CASSRQGTAGNTIYF.

The sample holds a few counts of this clone. The chain carries TRBV19 and TRBJ2-5, with a possible D match to TRBD2 (5 bases). The CDR3 contains 12 residues. The ends were cut back, 1 base at V and 5 bases at J, with 5 bases in the middle. Germline V lookup: CDR1 LNHDA, CDR2 SQIVND (reference sequence). The CDR3 DNA reads as TGTGCCAGTAGTATAGCGGGGGAGACCCAGTACTTC. Residues: CASSIAGETQYF.

The chain's CDR3 is CASRDSIYEQYF. DNA for the CDR3: TGTGCCAGTAGGGACAGTATCTACGAGCAGTACTTC. This rearrangement joins TRBV6-5 to TRBJ2-7, with 7 bases that match TRBD1. This CDR3 comprises 12 residues. With 9 bases clipped from V and 3 bases from J, the junction kept 5 bases outside the gene matches. The V gene's germline CDR1 is MNHEY and CDR2 SVGAGI.

This clone was seen only once. The gene calls are TRBV4-3 and TRBJ1-2; no firm D call. V lost 3 bases and J 8 bases, leaving 22 bases between the germline ends. Germline CDR1 is LGHNA and CDR2 is YSLEER. This CDR3 is 16 amino acids long. The CDR3: CASSHLIDTPLRGYTF. The CDR3 DNA sequence: TGCGCCAGCAGCCACCTTATTGACACCCCGCTCCGGGGCTACACCTTC.

This sequence joins TRBV11-2 and TRBJ1-6, with D unresolved. Germline CDR1 and CDR2: SGHAT and FQNNGV. The CDR3 totals 14 residues. V lost 5 bases, J lost 15 bases, and 20 bases lay in between. For the CDR3, the DNA is TGTGCCAGCAGCACACGCCAGACACCGGTATTCCTCCACTTT. This sequence encodes CASSTRQTPVFLHF. Looking up the rest from reference TRBV11-2 and TRBJ1-6 gives the full variable domain: EAGVAQSPRYKIIEKRQSVAFWCNPISGHATLYWYQQILGQGPKLLIQFQNNGVVDDSQLPKDRFSAERLKGVDSTLKIQPAKLEDSAVYLCASSTRQTPVFLHFGNGTRLTVT.

The chain recombines TRBV6-5 with TRBJ2-7, with 7 bases fitting TRBD2. Germline loops: CDR1 MNHEY, CDR2 SVGAGI. The length of the CDR3 is 15 residues. Trimming took 5 bases from V and 0 from J; bases not matched to a gene: 7. The CDR3 nucleotides read TGTGCCAGCAGTCGACGAGCGGGGCTCTCCTACGAGCAGTACTTC. Amino acid sequence: CASSRRAGLSYEQYF.

The rearrangement joins TRBV7-9 to TRBJ1-4, with 7 nucleotides matching TRBD1. Germline CDR1 is SEHNR and CDR2 is FQNEAQ (reference sequence). This CDR3 spans 14 amino acids. V dropped 5 bases and J dropped 8; count of bases not matched to a gene: 8. CDR3 residues: CASSRGGVGEKLFF. CDR3 DNA: TGTGCCAGCAGCCGAGGGGGCGTAGGGGAAAAACTGTTTTTT.